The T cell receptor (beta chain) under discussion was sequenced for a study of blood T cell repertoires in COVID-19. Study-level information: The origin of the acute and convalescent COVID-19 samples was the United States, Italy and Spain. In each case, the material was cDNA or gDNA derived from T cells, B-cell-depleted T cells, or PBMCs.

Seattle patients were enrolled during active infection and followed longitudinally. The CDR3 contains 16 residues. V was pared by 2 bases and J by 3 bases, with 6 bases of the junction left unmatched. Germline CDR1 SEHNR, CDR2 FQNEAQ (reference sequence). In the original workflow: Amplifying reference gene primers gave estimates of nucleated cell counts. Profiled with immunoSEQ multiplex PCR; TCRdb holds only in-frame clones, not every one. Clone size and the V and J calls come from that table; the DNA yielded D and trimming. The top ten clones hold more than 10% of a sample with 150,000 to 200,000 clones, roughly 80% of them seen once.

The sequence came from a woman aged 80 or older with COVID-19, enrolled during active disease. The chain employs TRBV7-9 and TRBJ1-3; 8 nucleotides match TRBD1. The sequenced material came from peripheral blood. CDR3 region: CASSLSQGAVGNTIYF. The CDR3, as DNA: TGTGCCAGCAGCTTAAGCCAGGGGGCCGTTGGAAACACCATATATTTT.